This TCR beta chain was documented in a study of early T cells in non-severe SARS-CoV-2 infection. Study-wide results and limits: CD4 and private specificities were missed by VDJdb matching, which favored anti-spike CD8 responses.

Unique molecular identifiers tagged individual cDNA molecules. Each CDR3 protein is one row after TCRdb ran MiXCR on the 5' RACE reads. The sample lists tens of thousands of distinct CDR3 sequences, approximately 5% occurring once. This clonotype was observed a few times. Its target is not known. This CDR3 contains 12 residues. In germline, CDR1 is MNHEY, CDR2 SMNVEV (reference sequence). The germline V and J ends were trimmed by 4 bases and 9 bases, with 10 bases remaining between them. The TCR was taken from an adult who was a healthcare worker with PCR-confirmed SARS-CoV-2 infection or an uninfected control (not recorded which). J is TRBJ2-1 and V is TRBV27; D gene uncertain. The sequenced material came from whole blood. CDR3 protein: CASSSLWGEQFF. The CDR3 region has the DNA TGTGCCAGCAGTTCCTTGTGGGGTGAGCAGTTCTTC.